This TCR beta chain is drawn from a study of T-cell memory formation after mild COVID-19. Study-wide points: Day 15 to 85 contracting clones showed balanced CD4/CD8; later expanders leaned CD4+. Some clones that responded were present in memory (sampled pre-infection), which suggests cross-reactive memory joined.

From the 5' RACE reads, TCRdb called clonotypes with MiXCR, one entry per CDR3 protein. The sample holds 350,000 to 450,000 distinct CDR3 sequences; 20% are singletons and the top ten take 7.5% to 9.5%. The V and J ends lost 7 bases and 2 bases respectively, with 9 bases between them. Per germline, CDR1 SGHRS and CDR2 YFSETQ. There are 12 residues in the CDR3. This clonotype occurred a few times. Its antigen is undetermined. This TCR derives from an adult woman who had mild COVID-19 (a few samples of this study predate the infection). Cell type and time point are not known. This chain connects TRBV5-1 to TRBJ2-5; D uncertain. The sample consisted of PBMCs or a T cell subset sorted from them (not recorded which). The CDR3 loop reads CASSRNQETQYF. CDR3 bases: TGCGCCAGCTCCAGGAATCAAGAGACCCAGTACTTC.